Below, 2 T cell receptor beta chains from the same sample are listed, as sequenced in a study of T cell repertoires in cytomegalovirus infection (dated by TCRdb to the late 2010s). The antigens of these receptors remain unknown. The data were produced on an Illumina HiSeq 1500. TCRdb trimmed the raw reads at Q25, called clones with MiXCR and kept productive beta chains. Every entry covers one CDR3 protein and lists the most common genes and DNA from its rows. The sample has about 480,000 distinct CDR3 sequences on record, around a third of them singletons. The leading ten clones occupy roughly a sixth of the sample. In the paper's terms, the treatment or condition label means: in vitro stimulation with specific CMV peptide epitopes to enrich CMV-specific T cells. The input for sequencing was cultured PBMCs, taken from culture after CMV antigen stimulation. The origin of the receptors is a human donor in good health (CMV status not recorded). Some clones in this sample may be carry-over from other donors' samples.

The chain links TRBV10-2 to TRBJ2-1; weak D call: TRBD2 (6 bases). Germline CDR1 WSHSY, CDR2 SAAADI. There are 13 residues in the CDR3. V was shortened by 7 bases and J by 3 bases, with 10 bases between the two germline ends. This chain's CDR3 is CASTGDFYNEQFF. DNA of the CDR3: TGCGCCAGCACCGGGGACTTCTACAATGAGCAGTTCTTC.

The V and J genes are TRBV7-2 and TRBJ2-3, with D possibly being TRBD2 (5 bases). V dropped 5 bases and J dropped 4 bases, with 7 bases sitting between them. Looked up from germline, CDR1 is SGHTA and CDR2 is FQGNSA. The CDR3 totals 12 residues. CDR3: CASSPSSDTQYF. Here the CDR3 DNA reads TGTGCCAGCAGCCCTAGCTCAGATACGCAGTATTTT.